Sequencing of this T cell receptor beta chain was carried out in a study of T cell repertoires in cytomegalovirus infection. Overall study context: An indication of both CMV infection and matching HLA type came from public TCR beta signatures.

Study findings and constraints: Cumulative public TCR beta family frequency identified CMV carriers with the relevant HLA. The study found HLA-C-restricted CMV-specific TCR beta clonotypes dominating the ex vivo response.

In this sample, this clonotype turned up a few times. Its antigen is still unknown. TCRdb re-called the reads through MiXCR, storing one row per CDR3 protein. The data hold hundreds of thousands of distinct CDR3 sequences, with less than 25% observed a single time. J gave up 8 bases and V 0 bases, and 9 bases lay outside the gene matches. The CDR3 has 15 residues. Germline CDR1 reads DFQATT; CDR2 reads SNEGSKA (reference sequence). The rearrangement links TRBV20-1 to TRBJ2-1; 8 bases fit TRBD1. The TCR sequence derives from a human donor in good health (CMV status not recorded). Some clones in this sample may be carry-over from other donors' samples. Sequenced input: CD8+ T cells from PBMCs. CDR3 protein: CSARDPGRGLDEQFF. The CDR3 DNA follows: TGCAGTGCTAGAGATCCGGGCAGGGGGCTGGATGAGCAGTTCTTC.